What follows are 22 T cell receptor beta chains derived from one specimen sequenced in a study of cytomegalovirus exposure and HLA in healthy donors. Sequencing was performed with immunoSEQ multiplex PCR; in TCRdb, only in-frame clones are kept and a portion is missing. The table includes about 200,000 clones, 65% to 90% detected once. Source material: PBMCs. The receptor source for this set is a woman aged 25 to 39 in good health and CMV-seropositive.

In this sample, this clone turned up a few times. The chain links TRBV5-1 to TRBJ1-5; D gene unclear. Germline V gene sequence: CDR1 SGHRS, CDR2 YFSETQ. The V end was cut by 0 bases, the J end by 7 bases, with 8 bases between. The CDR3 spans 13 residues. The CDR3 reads CASSLDAGQPQHF. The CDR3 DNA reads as TGCGCCAGCAGCTTGGATGCGGGACAGCCCCAGCATTTT.

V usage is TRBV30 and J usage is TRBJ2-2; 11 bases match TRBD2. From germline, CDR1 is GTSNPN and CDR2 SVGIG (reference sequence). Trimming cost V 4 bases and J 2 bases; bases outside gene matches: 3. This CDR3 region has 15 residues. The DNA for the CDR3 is TGTGCCTGGAAGGGACTAGCGGTCAACACCGGGGAGCTGTTTTTT. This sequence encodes CAWKGLAVNTGELFF.

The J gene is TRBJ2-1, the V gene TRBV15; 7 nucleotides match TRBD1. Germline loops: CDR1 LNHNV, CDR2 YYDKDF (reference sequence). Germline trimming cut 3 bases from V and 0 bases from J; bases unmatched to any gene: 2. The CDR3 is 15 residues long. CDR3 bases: TGTGCCACCAGCAGGGGACAGAGCTCCTACAATGAGCAGTTCTTC. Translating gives CATSRGQSSYNEQFF.

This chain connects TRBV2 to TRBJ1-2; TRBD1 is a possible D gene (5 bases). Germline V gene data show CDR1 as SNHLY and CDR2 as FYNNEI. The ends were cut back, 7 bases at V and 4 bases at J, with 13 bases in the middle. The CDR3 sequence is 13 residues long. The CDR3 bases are TGTGCCAGCAAAGAAGGGGTTTCCTATGGCTACACCTTC. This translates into CASKEGVSYGYTF.

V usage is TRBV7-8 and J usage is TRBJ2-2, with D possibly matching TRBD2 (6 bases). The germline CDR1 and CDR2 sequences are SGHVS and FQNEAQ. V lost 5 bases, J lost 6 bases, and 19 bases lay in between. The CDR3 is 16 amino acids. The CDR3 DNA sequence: TGTGCCAGCAGCCTTCAGACTAGGTCCCGAGCCGGGGAGCTGTTTTTT. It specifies CASSLQTRSRAGELFF.

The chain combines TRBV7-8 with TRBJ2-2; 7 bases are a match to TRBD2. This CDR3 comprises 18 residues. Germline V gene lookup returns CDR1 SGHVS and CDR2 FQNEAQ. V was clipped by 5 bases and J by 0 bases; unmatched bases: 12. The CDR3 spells CASSPTLGGSPNTGELFF. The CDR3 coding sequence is TGTGCCAGCAGCCCAACCCTTGGCGGGAGTCCGAACACCGGGGAGCTGTTTTTT.

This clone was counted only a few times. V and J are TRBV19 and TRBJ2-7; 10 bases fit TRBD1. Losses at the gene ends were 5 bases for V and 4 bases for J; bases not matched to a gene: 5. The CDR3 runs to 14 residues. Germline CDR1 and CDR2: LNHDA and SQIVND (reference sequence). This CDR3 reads CASSVTGGTYEQYF. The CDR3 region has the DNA TGTGCCAGTAGTGTGACAGGGGGCACGTACGAGCAGTACTTC.

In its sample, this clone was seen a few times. This chain's CDR3 is CASSQTSGITDTQYF. CDR3 nucleotides: TGCGCCAGCAGCCAGACTAGCGGGATCACAGATACGCAGTATTTT. This rearrangement joins TRBV5-1 to TRBJ2-3, with TRBD2 identical over 11 bases. The CDR3 extends over 15 amino acids. The germline V gene has CDR1 SGHRS and CDR2 YFSETQ. The V and J ends lost 4 bases and 2 bases, in that order; junction bases with no gene match: 3.

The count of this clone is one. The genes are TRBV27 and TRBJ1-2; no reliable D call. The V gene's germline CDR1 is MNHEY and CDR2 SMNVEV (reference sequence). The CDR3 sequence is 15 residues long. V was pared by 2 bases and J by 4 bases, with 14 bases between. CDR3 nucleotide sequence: TGTGCCAGCAGTTTAGGCCCCGGGGTCCTCTATGGCTACACCTTC. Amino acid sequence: CASSLGPGVLYGYTF.

CDR3 in amino acids: CASSLAGGPGETQYF. The CDR3 region has the DNA TGCGCCAGCAGCTTGGCTGGCGGGCCGGGAGAGACCCAGTACTTC. The chain couples TRBV5-1 to TRBJ2-5, with a weak D call TRBD2 (5 bases). CDR1 and CDR2 from the germline V gene are SGHRS and YFSETQ. This CDR3 has 15 residues. Trimming pared 0 bases from V and 4 bases from J, leaving 13 bases between.

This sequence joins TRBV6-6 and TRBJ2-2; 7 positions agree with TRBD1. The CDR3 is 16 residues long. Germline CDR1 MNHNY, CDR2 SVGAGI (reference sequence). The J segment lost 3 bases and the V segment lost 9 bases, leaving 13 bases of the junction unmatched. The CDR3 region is CASTTTGAGDTGELFF. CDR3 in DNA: TGTGCCAGTACTACCACAGGGGCCGGGGACACCGGGGAGCTGTTTTTT.

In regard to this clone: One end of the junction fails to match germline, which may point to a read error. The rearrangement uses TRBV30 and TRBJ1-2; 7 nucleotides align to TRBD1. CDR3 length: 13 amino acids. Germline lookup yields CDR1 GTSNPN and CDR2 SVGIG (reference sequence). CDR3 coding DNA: TGTGCCTGGAGGGGGGACAGCAACTCTGGCTACACCTTC. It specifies CAWRGDSNSGYTF.

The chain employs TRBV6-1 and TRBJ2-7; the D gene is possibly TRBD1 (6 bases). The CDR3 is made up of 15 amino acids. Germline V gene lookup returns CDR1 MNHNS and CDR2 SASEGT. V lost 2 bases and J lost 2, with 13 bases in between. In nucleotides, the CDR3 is TGTGCCAGCAGTGAATTGGACAGCATGACCTACGAGCAGTACTTC. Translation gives CASSELDSMTYEQYF.

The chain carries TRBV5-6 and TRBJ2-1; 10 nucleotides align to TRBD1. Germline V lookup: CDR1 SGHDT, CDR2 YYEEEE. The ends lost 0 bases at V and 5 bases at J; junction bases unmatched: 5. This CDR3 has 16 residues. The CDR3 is CASSLAGTGENNEQFF. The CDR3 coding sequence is TGTGCCAGCAGCTTGGCCGGGACAGGGGAAAACAATGAGCAGTTCTTC.

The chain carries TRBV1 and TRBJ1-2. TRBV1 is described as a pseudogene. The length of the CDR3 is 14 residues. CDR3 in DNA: TGCACCAGCAGCCAAGCCTGGCGGAACTATGGCTACACCTTC. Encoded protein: CTSSQAWRNYGYTF.

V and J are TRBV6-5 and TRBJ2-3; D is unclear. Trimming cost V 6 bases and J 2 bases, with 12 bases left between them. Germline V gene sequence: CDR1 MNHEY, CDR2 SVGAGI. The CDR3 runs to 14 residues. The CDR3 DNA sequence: TGTGCCAGCAGCCCCCATCGGTCCACAGATACGCAGTATTTT. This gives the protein CASSPHRSTDTQYF.

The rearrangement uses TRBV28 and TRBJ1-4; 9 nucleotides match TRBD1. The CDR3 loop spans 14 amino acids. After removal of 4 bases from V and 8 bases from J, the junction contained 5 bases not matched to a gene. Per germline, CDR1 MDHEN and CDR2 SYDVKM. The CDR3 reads CASSWDRVGEKLFF. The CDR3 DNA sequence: TGTGCCAGCAGTTGGGACAGGGTTGGCGAAAAACTGTTTTTT.

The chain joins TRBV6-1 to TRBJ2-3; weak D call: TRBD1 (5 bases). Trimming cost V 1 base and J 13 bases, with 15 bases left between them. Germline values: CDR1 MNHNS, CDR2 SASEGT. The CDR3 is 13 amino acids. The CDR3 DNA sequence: TGTGCCAGCAGTGAAGAGGATATCAGGGCGAAGTATTTT. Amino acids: CASSEEDIRAKYF.

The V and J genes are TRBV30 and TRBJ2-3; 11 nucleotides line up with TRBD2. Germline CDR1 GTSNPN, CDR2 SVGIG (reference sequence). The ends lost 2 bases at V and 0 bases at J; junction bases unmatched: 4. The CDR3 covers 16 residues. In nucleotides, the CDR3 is TGTGCCTGGAGTTCATTAGCGGGAGGGAGCACAGATACGCAGTATTTT. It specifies CAWSSLAGGSTDTQYF. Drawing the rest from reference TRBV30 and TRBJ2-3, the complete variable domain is SQTIHQWPATLVQPVGSPLSLECTVEGTSNPNLYWYRQAAGRGLQLLFYSVGIGQISSEVPQNLSASRPQDRQFILSSKKLLLSDSGFYLCAWSSLAGGSTDTQYFGPGTRLTVL.

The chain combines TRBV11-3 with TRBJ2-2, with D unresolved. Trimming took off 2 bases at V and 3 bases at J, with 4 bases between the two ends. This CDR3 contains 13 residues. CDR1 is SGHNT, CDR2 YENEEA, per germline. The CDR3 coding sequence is TGTGCCAGCAGCTTACGTCACACCGGGGAGCTGTTTTTT. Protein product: CASSLRHTGELFF.

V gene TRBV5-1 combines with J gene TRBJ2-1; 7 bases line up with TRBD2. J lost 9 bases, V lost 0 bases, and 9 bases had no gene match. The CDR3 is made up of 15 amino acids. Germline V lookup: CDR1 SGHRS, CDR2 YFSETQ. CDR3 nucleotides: TGCGCCAGCAGCTTGGGGTCTAGCGGAAAGCTTGAGCAGTTCTTC. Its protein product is CASSLGSSGKLEQFF.

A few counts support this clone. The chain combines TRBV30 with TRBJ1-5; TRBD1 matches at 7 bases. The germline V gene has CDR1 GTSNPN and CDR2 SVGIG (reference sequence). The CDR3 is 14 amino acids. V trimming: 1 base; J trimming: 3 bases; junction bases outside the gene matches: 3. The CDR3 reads CAWSEGQINQPQHF. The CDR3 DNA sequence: TGTGCCTGGAGTGAGGGACAGATCAATCAGCCCCAGCATTTT.